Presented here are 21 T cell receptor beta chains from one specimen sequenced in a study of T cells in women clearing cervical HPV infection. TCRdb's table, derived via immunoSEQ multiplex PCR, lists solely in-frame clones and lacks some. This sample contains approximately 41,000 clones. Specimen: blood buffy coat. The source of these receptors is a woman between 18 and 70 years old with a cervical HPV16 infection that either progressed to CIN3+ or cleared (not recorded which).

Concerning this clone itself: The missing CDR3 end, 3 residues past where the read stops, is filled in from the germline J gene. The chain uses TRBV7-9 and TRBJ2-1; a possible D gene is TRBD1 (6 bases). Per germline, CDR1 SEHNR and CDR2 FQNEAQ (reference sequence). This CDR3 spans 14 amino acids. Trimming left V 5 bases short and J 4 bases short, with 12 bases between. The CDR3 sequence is CASSQMDRYNEQFF. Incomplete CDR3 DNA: TGTGCCAGCAGCCAGATGGACAGATACAATGAG.

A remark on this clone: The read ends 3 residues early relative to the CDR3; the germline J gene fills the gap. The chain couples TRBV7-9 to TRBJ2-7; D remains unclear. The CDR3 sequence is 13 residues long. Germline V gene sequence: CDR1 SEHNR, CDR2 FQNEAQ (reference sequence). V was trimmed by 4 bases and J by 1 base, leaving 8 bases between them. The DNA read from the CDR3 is TGTGCCAGCAGCTCGACACCTTCCTACGAG. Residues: CASSSTPSYE. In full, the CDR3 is CASSSTPSYEQYF.

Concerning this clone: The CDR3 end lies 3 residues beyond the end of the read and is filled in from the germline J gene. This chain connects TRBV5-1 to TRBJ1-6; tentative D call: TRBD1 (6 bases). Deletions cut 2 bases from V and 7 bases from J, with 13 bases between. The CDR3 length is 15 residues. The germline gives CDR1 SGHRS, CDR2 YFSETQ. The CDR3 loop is CASSLEDRSNSPLHF. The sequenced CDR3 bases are TGCGCCAGCAGCTTAGAGGACAGATCGAATTCACCC.

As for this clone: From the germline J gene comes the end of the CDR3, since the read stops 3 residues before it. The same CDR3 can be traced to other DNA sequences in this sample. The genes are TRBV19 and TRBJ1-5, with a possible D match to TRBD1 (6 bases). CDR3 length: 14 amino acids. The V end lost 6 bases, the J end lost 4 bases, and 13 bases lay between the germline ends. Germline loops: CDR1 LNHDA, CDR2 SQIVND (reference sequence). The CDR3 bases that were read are TGTGCCAGTAGCCAACAGGGATGGAATCAGCCC. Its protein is CASSQQGWNQP. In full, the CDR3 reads CASSQQGWNQPQHF.

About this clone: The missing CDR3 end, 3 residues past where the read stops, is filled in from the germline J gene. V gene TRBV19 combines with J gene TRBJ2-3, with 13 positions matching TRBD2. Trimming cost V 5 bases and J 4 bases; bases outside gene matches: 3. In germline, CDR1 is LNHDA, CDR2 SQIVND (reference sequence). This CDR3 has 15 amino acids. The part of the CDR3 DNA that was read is TGTGCCAGTAGTCGGACTAGCGGGAGATCAGATACG. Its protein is CASSRTSGRSDT. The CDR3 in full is CASSRTSGRSDTQYF.

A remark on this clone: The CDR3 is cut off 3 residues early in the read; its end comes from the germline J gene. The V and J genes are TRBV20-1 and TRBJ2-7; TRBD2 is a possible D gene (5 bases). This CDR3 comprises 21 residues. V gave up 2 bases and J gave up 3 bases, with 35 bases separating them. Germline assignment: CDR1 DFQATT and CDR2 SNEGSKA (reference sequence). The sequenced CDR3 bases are TGCAGTGCTAGACAGCGGTACACCGGCTTCGAAGTCACGGGTTGGAGCTACGAG. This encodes CSARQRYTGFEVTGWSYE. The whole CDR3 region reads CSARQRYTGFEVTGWSYEQYF.

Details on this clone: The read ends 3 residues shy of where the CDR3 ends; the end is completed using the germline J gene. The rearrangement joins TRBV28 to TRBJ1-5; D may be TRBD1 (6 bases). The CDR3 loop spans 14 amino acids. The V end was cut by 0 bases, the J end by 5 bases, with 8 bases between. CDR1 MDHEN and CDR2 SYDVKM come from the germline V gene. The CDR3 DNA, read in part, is TGTGCCAGCAGTTTATGGGGGGCAGATCAGCCC. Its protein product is CASSLWGADQP. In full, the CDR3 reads CASSLWGADQPQHF.

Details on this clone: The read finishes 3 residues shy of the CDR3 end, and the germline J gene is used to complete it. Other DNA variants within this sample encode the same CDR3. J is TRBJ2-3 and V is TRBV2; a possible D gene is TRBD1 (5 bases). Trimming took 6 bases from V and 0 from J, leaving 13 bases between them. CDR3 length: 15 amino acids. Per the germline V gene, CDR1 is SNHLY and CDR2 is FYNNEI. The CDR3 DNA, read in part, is TGTGCCAGCAGCCCACAGGCCACTAGCACAGATACG. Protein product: CASSPQATSTDT. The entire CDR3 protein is CASSPQATSTDTQYF.

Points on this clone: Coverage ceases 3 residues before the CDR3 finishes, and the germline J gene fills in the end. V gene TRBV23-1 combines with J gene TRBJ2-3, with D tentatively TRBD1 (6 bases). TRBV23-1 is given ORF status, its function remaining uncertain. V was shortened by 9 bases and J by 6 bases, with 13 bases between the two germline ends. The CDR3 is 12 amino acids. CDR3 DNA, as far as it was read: TGCGCCAGACCTACAGGGAACGATACG. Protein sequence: CARPTGNDT. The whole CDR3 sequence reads CARPTGNDTQYF.

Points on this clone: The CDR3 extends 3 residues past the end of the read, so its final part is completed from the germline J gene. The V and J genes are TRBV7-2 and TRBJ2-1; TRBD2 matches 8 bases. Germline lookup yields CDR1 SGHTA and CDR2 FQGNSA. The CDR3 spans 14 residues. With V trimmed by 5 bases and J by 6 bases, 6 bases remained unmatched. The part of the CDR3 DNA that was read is TGTGCCAGCAGCAAAAGCGGGAGTTTCAATGAG. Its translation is CASSKSGSFNE. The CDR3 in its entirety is CASSKSGSFNEQFF.

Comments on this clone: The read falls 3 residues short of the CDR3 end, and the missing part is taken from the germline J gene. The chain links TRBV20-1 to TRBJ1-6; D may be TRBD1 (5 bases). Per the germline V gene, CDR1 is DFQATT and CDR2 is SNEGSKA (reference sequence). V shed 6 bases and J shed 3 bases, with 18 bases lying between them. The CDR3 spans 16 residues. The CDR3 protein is CSALRTPVGYNSPLHF. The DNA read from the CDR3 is TGCAGTGCCCTCCGGACACCCGTCGGCTATAATTCACCC.

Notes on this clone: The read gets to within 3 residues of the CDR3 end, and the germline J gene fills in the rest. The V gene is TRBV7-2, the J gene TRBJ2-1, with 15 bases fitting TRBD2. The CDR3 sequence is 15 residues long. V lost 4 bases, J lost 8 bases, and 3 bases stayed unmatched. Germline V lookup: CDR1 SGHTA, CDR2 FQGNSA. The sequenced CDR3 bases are TGTGCCAGCAGCTGGACTAGCGGGGGGGCCGATGAG. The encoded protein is CASSWTSGGADE. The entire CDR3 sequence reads CASSWTSGGADEQFF.

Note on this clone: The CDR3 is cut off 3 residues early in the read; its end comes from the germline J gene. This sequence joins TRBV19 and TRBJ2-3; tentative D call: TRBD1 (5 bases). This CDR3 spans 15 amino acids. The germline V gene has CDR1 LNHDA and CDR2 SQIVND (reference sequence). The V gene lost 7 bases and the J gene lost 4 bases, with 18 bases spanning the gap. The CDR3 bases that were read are TGTGCCAGTACTCCGCTGGGGCAGAGGCCAGATACG. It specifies CASTPLGQRPDT. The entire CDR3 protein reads CASTPLGQRPDTQYF.

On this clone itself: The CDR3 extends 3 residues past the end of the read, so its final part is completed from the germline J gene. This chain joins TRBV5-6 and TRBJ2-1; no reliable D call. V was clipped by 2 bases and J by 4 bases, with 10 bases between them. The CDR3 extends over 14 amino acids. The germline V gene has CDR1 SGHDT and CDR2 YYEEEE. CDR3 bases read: TGTGCCAGCAGCTTTCTTGCGAATTACAATGAG. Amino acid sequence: CASSFLANYNE. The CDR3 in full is CASSFLANYNEQFF.

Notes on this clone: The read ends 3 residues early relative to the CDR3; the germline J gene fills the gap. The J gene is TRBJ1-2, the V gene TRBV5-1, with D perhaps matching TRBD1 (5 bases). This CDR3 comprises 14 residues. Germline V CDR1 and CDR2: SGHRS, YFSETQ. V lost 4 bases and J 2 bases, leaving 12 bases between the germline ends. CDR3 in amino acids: CASSEPTANYGYTF. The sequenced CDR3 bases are TGCGCCAGCAGCGAGCCGACAGCCAACTATGGC.

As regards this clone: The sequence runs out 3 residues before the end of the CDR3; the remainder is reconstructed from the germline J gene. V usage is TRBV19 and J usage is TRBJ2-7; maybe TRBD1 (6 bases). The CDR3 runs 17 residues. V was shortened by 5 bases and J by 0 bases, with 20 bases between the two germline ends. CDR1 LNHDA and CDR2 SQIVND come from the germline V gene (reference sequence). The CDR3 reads CASSPGTFPSGSYEQYF. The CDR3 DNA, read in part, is TGTGCCAGTAGTCCCGGGACATTTCCCAGCGGCTCCTACGAG.

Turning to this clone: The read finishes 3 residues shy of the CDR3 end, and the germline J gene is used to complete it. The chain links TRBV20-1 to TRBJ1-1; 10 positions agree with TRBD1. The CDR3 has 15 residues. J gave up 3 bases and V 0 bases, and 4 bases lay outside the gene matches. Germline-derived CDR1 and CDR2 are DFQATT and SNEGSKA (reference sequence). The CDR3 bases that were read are TGCAGTGCTAGAGATCGTGACAGGGGGCACACTGAA. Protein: CSARDRDRGHTE. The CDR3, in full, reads CSARDRDRGHTEAFF.

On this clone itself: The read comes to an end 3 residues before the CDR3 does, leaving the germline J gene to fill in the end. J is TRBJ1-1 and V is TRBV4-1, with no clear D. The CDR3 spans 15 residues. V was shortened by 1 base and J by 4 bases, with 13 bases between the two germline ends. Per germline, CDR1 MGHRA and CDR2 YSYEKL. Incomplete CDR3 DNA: TGCGCCAGCAGCCAAGGAAGTAGACTTATCACTGAA. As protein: CASSQGSRLITE. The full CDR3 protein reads CASSQGSRLITEAFF.

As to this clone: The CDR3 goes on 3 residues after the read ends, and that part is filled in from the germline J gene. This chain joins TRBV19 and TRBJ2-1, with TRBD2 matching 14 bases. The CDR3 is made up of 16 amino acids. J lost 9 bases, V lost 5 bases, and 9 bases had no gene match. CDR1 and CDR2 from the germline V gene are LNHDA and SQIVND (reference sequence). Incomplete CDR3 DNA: TGTGCCAGTAGTCTTCGGACTAGCGGGAGGATTGGTGAG. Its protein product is CASSLRTSGRIGE. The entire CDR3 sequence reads CASSLRTSGRIGEQFF.

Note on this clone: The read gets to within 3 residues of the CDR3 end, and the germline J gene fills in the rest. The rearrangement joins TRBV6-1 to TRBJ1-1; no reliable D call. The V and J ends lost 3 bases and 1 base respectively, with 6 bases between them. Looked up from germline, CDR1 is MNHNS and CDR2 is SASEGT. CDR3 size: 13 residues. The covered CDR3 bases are TGTGCCAGCAGTGAGGCCTGGAACACTGAA. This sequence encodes CASSEAWNTE. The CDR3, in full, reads CASSEAWNTEAFF.

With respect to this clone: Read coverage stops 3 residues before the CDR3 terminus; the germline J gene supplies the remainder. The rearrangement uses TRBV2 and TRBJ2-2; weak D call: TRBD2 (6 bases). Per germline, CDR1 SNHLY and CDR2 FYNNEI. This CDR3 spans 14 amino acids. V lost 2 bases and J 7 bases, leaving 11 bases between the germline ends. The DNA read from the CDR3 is TGTGCCAGCAGTGAACGGGGGAAGGGCGGGGAG. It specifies CASSERGKGGE. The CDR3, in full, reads CASSERGKGGELFF. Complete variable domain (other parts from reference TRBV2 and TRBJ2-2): EPEVTQTPSHQVTQMGQEVILRCVPISNHLYFYWYRQILGQKVEFLVSFYNNEISEKSEIFDDQFSVERPDGSNFTLKIRSTKLEDSAMYFCASSERGKGGELFFGEGSRLTVL.